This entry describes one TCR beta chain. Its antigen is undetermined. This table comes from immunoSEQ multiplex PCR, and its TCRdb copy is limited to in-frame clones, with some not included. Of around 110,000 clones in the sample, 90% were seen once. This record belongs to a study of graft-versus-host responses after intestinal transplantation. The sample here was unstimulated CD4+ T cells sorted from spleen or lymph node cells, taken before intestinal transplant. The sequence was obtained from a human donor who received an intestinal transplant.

The DNA for the CDR3 is TGTGCCATCAGTGAGTTGGGGGGAGGTAATGAAAAACTGTTTTTT. Translating it yields CAISELGGGNEKLFF. The rearrangement links TRBV10-3 to TRBJ1-4, with D maybe TRBD1 (5 bases). V lost 1 base and J 4 bases, leaving 10 bases between the germline ends. Germline V lookup: CDR1 ENHRY, CDR2 SYGVKD. The CDR3 is made up of 15 amino acids.